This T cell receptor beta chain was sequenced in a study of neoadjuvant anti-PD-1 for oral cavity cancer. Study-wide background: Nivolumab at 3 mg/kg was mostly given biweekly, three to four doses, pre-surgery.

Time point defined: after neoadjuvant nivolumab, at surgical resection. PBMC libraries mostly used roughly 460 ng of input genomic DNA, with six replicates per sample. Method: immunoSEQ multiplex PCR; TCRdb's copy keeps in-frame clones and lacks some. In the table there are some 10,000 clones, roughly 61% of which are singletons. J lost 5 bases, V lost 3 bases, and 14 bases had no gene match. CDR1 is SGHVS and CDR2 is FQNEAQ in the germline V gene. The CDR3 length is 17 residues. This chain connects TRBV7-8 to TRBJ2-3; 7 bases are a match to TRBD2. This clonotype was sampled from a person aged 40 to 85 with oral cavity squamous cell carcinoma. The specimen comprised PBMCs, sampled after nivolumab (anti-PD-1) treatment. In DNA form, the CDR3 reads TGTGCCAGCAGCTTTTCGGTAGCGGGCCTGGTGGGAGATACGCAGTATTTT. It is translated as CASSFSVAGLVGDTQYF.